A single T cell receptor beta chain is shown here with its context. Antigen specificity is unknown. These data originate in a study of CD8 T cells in Susac syndrome. Overall study: Patients with Susac syndrome were therapy-naive, taking corticosteroids, with some also receiving intravenous immunoglobulin, or taking intravenous immunoglobulin alone at the time their blood was drawn.

Regarding the study as a whole: In Susac patients, clonal expansion was not detected in CD4+ cells.

Isolation of CD8+ and CD4+ T cells was performed negatively, whereas enrichment of TEMRA cells was done by FACS. Per the germline V gene, CDR1 is SEHNR and CDR2 is FQNEAQ (reference sequence). V gave up 5 bases and J gave up 1 base, with 11 bases separating them. There are 14 residues in the CDR3. An amount of RNA that ranged from roughly 0.5 to 1 ug was reverse transcribed with random hexamers. The immunoSEQ assay covered 54 Vbeta and 13 Jbeta segments for CDR3. TCRdb re-analysed the immunoSEQ multiplex PCR reads in MiXCR, keeping a single row per CDR3 protein. The sample has 180,000 or so distinct CDR3 sequences, roughly 94% seen once; the top ten hold 0.085% to 0.1%.

The genes are TRBV7-9 and TRBJ1-1, with D perhaps matching TRBD1 (5 bases). The sequence was collected from a human donor with Susac syndrome. The sample consisted of CD4+ T cells from PBMCs. CDR3: CASSLRQTNTEAFF. DNA for the CDR3: TGTGCCAGCAGCCTCCGACAGACGAACACTGAAGCTTTCTTT.